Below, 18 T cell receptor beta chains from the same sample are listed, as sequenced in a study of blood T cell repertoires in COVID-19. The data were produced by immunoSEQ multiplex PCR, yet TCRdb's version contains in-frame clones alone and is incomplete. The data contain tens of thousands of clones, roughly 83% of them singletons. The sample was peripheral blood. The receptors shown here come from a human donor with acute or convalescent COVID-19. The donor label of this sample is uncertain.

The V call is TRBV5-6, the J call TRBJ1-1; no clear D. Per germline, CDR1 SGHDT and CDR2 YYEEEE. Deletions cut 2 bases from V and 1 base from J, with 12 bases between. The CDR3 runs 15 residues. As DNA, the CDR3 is TGTGCCAGCAGCTTCACGGCGGCGCAGAACACTGAAGCTTTCTTT. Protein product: CASSFTAAQNTEAFF. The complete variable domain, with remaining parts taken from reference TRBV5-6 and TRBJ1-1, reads DAGVTQSPTHLIKTRGQQVTLRCSPKSGHDTVSWYQQALGQGPQFIFQYYEEEERQRGNFPDRFSGHQFPNYSSELNVNALLLGDSALYLCASSFTAAQNTEAFFGQGTRLTVV.

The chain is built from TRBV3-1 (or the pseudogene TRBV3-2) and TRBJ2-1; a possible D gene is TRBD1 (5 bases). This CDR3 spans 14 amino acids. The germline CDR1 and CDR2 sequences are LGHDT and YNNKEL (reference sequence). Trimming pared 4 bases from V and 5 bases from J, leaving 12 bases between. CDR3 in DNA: TGTGCCAGCAGCCCCCTCCCACAGGACAATGAGCAGTTCTTC. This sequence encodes CASSPLPQDNEQFF.

CDR3 in DNA: TGTGCCAGCAGCTTTAACAGGGGGCAGGAGACCCAGTACTTC. Its translation: CASSFNRGQETQYF. The gene calls are TRBV5-6 and TRBJ2-5, with 9 bases matching TRBD1. Trimming removed 2 bases from V and 5 bases from J; junction bases left unmatched: 4. The germline CDR1 and CDR2 sequences are SGHDT and YYEEEE. This CDR3 is built from 14 residues.

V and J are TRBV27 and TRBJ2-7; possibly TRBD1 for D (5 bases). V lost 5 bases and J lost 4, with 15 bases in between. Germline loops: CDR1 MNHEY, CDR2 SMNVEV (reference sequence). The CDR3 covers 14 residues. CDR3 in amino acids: CASSPSLGPYEQYF. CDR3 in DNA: TGTGCCAGCAGTCCCTCCCTGGGGCCATACGAGCAGTACTTC.

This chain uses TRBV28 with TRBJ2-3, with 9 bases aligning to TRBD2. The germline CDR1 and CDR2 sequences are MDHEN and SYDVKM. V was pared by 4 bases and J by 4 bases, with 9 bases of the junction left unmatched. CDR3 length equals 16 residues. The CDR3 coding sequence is TGTGCCAGCAGTTCACCGAGCGGGAGGCCCCCAGATACGCAGTATTTT. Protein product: CASSSPSGRPPDTQYF.

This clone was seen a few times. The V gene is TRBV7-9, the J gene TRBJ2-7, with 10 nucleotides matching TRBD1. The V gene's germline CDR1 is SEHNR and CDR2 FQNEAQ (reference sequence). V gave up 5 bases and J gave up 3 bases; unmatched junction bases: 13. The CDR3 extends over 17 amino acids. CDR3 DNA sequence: TGTGCCAGCAGCGCCGAGGGACAGGGGCCGCGCGGCTACGAGCAGTACTTC. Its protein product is CASSAEGQGPRGYEQYF.

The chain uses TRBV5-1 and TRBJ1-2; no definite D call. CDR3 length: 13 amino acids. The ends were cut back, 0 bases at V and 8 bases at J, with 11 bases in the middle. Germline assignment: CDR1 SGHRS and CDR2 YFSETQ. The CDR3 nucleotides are TGCGCCAGCAGCTTGGGAGGTGAGGGCGGCTACACCTTC. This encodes CASSLGGEGGYTF.

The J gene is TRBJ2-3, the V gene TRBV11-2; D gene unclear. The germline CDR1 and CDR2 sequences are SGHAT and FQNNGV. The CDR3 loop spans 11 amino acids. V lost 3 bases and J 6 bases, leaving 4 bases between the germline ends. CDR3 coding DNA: TGTGCCAGCAGCTTCCGGGATACGCAGTATTTT. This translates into CASSFRDTQYF.

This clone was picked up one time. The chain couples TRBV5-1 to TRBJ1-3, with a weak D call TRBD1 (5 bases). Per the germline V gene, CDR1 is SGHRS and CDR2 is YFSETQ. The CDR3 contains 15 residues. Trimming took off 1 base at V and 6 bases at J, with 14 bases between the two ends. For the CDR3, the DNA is TGCGCCAGCAGCTTGACTCAGGGATTGGAAAACACCATATATTTT. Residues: CASSLTQGLENTIYF. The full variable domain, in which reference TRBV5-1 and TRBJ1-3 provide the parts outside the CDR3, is KAGVTQTPRYLIKTRGQQVTLSCSPISGHRSVSWYQQTPGQGLQFLFEYFSETQRNKGNFPGRFSGRQFSNSRSEMNVSTLELGDSALYLCASSLTQGLENTIYFGEGSWLTVV.

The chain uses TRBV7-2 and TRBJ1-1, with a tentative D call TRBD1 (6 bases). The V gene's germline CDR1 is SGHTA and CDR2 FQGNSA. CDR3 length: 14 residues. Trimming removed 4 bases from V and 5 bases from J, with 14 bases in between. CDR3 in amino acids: CASSSETRGTEAFF. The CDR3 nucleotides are TGTGCCAGCAGCTCGGAAACCAGGGGAACTGAAGCTTTCTTT.

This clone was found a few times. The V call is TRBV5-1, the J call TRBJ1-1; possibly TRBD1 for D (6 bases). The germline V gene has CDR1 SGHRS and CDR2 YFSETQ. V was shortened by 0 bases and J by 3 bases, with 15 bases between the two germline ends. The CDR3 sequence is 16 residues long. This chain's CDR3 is CASSLGLGAGDTEAFF. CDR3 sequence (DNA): TGCGCCAGCAGCTTGGGGTTGGGGGCAGGGGACACTGAAGCTTTCTTT.

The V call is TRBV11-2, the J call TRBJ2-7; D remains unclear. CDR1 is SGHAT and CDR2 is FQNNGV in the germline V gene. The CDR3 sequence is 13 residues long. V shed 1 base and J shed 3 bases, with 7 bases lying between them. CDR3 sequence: CASSLGYSYEQYF. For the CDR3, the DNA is TGTGCCAGCAGCTTAGGGTACAGCTACGAGCAGTACTTC.

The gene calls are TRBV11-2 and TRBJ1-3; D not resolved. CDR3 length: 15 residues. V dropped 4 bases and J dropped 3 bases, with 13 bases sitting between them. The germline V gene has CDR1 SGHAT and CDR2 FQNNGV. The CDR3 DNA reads TGTGCCAGCAGCTCCCCAGCGGGGATTGGAAACACCATATATTTT. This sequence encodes CASSSPAGIGNTIYF.

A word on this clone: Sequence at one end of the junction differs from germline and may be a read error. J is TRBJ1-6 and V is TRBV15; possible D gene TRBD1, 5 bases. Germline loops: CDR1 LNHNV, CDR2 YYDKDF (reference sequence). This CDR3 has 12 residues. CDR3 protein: CATGRANSPLHF. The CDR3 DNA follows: TGTGCCACCGGCAGGGCTAATTCACCCCTCCACTTT.

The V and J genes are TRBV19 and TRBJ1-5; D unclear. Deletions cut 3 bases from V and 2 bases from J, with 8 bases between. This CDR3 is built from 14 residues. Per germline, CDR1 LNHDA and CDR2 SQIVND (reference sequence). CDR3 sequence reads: CASSISGGNQPQHF. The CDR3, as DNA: TGTGCCAGTAGTATCTCAGGTGGCAATCAGCCCCAGCATTTT.

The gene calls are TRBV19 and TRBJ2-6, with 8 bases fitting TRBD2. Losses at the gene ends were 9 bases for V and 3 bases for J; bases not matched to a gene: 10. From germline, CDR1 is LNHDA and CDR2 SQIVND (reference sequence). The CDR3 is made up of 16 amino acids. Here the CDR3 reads CASAFGGAGGANVLTF. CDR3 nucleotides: TGTGCCAGCGCCTTCGGGGGGGCAGGTGGGGCCAACGTCCTGACTTTC. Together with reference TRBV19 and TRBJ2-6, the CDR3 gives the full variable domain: DGGITQSPKYLFRKEGQNVTLSCEQNLNHDAMYWYRQDPGQGLRLIYYSQIVNDFQKGDIAEGYSVSREKKESFPLTVTSAQKNPTAFYLCASAFGGAGGANVLTFGAGSRLTVL.

The CDR3 region has the DNA TGTGCCAGCAGTCCCGAGGGCCTAGACAGGGCCAACTCCTACGAGCAGTACTTC. Translating it yields CASSPEGLDRANSYEQYF. The chain combines TRBV28 with TRBJ2-7, with 7 nucleotides matching TRBD1. Germline trimming cut 5 bases from V and 0 bases from J; bases unmatched to any gene: 16. CDR1 is MDHEN and CDR2 is SYDVKM in the germline V gene. This CDR3 region has 18 residues.

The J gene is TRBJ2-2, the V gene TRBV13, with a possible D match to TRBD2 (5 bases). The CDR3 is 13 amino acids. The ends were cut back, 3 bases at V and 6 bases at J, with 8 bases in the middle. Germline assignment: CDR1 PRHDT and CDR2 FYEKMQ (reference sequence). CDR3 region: CASSLLRAGELFF. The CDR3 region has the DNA TGTGCCAGCAGCTTGTTGAGGGCCGGGGAGCTGTTTTTT. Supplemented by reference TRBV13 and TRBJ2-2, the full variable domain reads AAGVIQSPRHLIKEKRETATLKCYPIPRHDTVYWYQQGPGQDPQFLISFYEKMQSDKGSIPDRFSAQQFSDYHSELNMSSLELGDSALYFCASSLLRAGELFFGEGSRLTVL.